The clone carrying this TCR beta chain was seen only once. The data are from a study of T cells in tuberculosis. Study overall: IGRA-negative adolescents, IGRA-positive adolescents with latent tuberculosis and adults with active tuberculosis formed this South African cohort.

Produced via immunoSEQ multiplex PCR; TCRdb's table is partial and in-frame only. The table has 30,000 to 40,000 clones, roughly 95% seen once. Germline-derived CDR1 and CDR2 are LNHNV and YYDKDF (reference sequence). CDR3 length: 12 residues. The ends were cut back, 1 base at V and 7 bases at J, with 7 bases in the middle. Documented time point: new active TB diagnosis, blood taken before or within 7 days of starting treatment. This rearrangement joins TRBV15 to TRBJ1-1; possibly TRBD1 for D (5 bases). The source material was PBMCs, sampled at tuberculosis diagnosis. The TCR was taken from an adult with tuberculosis. CDR3 nucleotides: TGTGCCACCAGCAGAGGGGGGGATGAAGCTTTCTTT. Its translation: CATSRGGDEAFF. Looking up the rest from reference TRBV15 and TRBJ1-1 gives the full variable domain: DAMVIQNPRYQVTQFGKPVTLSCSQTLNHNVMYWYQQKSSQAPKLLFHYYDKDFNNEADTPDNFQSRRPNTSFCFLDIRSPGLGDTAMYLCATSRGGDEAFFGQGTRLTVV.